What follows are 25 T cell receptor beta chains derived from one specimen sequenced in a study of response to subunit inactivated influenza vaccine. Via MiXCR, TCRdb re-called the RT-PCR reads, giving one row per CDR3 protein. The table includes some 640,000 distinct CDR3 sequences, 14% detected once. Sequenced here: PBMCs from blood, sampled 14 to 15 days before vaccination. The receptors originated from a man between 45 and 60 years old who received an inactivated influenza vaccine.

This clonotype was found a few times. V usage is TRBV15 and J usage is TRBJ1-4; perhaps TRBD1 as D (5 bases). V was trimmed by 10 bases and J by 8 bases, leaving 11 bases between them. CDR1 is LNHNV, CDR2 YYDKDF, per germline (reference sequence). The CDR3 sequence is 11 residues long. In nucleotides, the CDR3 is TGTGCCAGACAGCCTTTGGAAAAACTGTTTTTT. This encodes CARQPLEKLFF.

This clonotype showed up many times. The genes are TRBV7-8 and TRBJ1-6; TRBD1 agrees at 9 bases. The germline CDR1 and CDR2 sequences are SGHVS and FQNEAQ. J gave up 7 bases and V 1 base, and 2 bases lay outside the gene matches. CDR3 length: 15 amino acids. The CDR3, as DNA: TGTGCCAGCAGCTTAGTGGGACAGGGAAATTCACCCCTCCACTTT. Translated, it gives CASSLVGQGNSPLHF.

This sequence joins TRBV11-2 and TRBJ2-5; a weak D match, TRBD2 (5 bases). The V gene lost 0 bases and the J gene lost 5 bases, with 19 bases spanning the gap. There are 17 residues in the CDR3. Germline CDR1 SGHAT, CDR2 FQNNGV. CDR3 coding DNA: TGTGCCAGCAGCTTAGACATGCCCTGGGCTAGCATGGAGACCCAGTACTTC. This gives the protein CASSLDMPWASMETQYF. The full variable domain, with the rest looked up from reference TRBV11-2 and TRBJ2-5, is EAGVAQSPRYKIIEKRQSVAFWCNPISGHATLYWYQQILGQGPKLLIQFQNNGVVDDSQLPKDRFSAERLKGVDSTLKIQPAKLEDSAVYLCASSLDMPWASMETQYFGPGTRLLVL.

This clonotype was seen a handful of times. The chain employs TRBV19 and TRBJ2-7; tentatively, D is TRBD1 or TRBD2 (5 bases each). Trimming shortened V by 5 bases and J by 0 bases, and 11 bases separated the two germline ends. CDR3 size: 14 residues. CDR1 and CDR2 from the germline V gene are LNHDA and SQIVND (reference sequence). As DNA, the CDR3 is TGTGCCAGTAGTTCACCCGGGACCTCCTACGAGCAGTACTTC. Translating it yields CASSSPGTSYEQYF.

In its sample, this clonotype was seen a few times. Here the CDR3 reads CASAPAGGPSYEQYF. In DNA, the CDR3 is TGTGCCAGCGCCCCCGCGGGGGGCCCCTCCTACGAGCAGTACTTC. The chain joins TRBV12-3 or TRBV12-4 to TRBJ2-7; 8 nucleotides align to TRBD2. With 8 bases clipped from V and 0 bases from J, the junction kept 9 bases outside the gene matches. The CDR3 has 15 amino acids.

V and J are TRBV4-2 and TRBJ2-7, with TRBD2 matching 8 bases. The V segment lost 1 base and the J segment 6 bases; nucleotides outside the gene matches: 2. This CDR3 spans 13 amino acids. CDR1 LGHNA and CDR2 YNFKEQ come from the germline V gene. The CDR3 coding sequence is TGTGCCAGCAGCCAAGCTCGGGGGGGCGAGCAGTACTTC. Translated: CASSQARGGEQYF.

The chain combines TRBV9 with TRBJ2-3; TRBD1 is a possible D gene (6 bases). This CDR3 is built from 15 residues. The ends were cut back, 0 bases at V and 3 bases at J, with 11 bases in the middle. Germline V gives CDR1 SGDLS, CDR2 YYNGEE. The CDR3 loop is CASSVGTGSTDTQYF. In DNA form, the CDR3 reads TGTGCCAGCAGCGTAGGTACAGGGAGTACAGATACGCAGTATTTT.

This clonotype was recorded a few times. This chain joins TRBV20-1 and TRBJ1-4; possible D gene TRBD1, 5 bases. This CDR3 comprises 13 residues. V lost 6 bases to trimming and J lost 8 bases, with 16 bases between them. Germline V CDR1 and CDR2: DFQATT, SNEGSKA (reference sequence). CDR3 bases: TGCAGTGCCTCGGGACCCGCCGGGGAAAAACTGTTTTTT. As protein: CSASGPAGEKLFF.

The gene calls are TRBV7-9 and TRBJ2-5; D gene unclear. From germline, CDR1 is SEHNR and CDR2 FQNEAQ (reference sequence). This CDR3 spans 14 amino acids. The V and J ends lost 2 bases and 0 bases respectively, with 7 bases between them. The CDR3 coding sequence is TGTGCCAGCAGCTTACCGACGTACCAAGAGACCCAGTACTTC. This sequence encodes CASSLPTYQETQYF.

The genes are TRBV4-1 and TRBJ2-2; tentative D call: TRBD2 (7 bases). The germline V gene encodes CDR1 MGHRA and CDR2 YSYEKL. With 4 bases removed from V and 4 bases from J, the gap between germline ends came to 16 bases. The CDR3 runs to 16 residues. CDR3 in DNA: TGCGCCAGCAGCCGTCCGGGGGGCTCGAGCACCGGGGAGCTGTTTTTT. Its protein product is CASSRPGGSSTGELFF.

This clonotype was counted only a few times. V and J are TRBV20-1 and TRBJ2-2, with 9 bases aligning to TRBD2. V lost 6 bases to trimming and J lost 1 base; unmatched junction nucleotides: 3. The CDR3 contains 14 residues. CDR1 DFQATT and CDR2 SNEGSKA come from the germline V gene (reference sequence). The CDR3 sequence: CSAFSGGNTGELFF. In nucleotides, the CDR3 is TGCAGTGCCTTTAGCGGGGGGAACACCGGGGAGCTGTTTTTT.

The chain combines TRBV12-3 or TRBV12-4 with TRBJ2-5, with a possible D match to TRBD2 (5 bases). V lost 3 bases, J lost 4 bases, and 9 bases lay in between. The CDR3 has 13 residues. The CDR3 loop is CASSFRLAETQYF. The CDR3 coding sequence is TGTGCCAGCAGTTTCCGTCTAGCAGAGACCCAGTACTTC.

In nucleotides, the CDR3 is TGTGCCAGCTCACTTAGTACCCCCCTAAGAAACACTGAAGCTTTCTTT. It translates to CASSLSTPLRNTEAFF. This chain joins TRBV18 and TRBJ1-1, with no clear D. V lost 4 bases to trimming and J lost 2 bases, with 17 bases between them. Germline assignment: CDR1 KGHSH and CDR2 LQKENI. The CDR3 contains 16 residues.

This clonotype has just a few counts. V gene TRBV5-6 combines with J gene TRBJ1-2; possible D gene TRBD1, 5 bases. This CDR3 contains 14 residues. The V end lost 1 base, the J end lost 0 bases, and 7 bases lay between the germline ends. Germline V gene sequence: CDR1 SGHDT, CDR2 YYEEEE. The CDR3 DNA reads TGTGCCAGCAGCTTGCCAGGGTCTAACTATGGCTACACCTTC. Translated: CASSLPGSNYGYTF.

This clonotype was counted a few times. The chain has TRBV29-1 and TRBJ1-3; no firm D call. Germline values: CDR1 SQVTM, CDR2 ANQGSEA. CDR3 length: 11 amino acids. The ends were cut back, 4 bases at V and 6 bases at J, with 7 bases in the middle. The CDR3 loop reads CSVVSQNTIYF. CDR3 bases: TGCAGCGTTGTTTCTCAAAACACCATATATTTT. The complete variable domain, with remaining parts taken from reference TRBV29-1 and TRBJ1-3, reads SAVISQKPSRDICQRGTSLTIQCQVDSQVTMMFWYRQQPGQSLTLIATANQGSEATYESGFVIDKFPISRPNLTFSTLTVSNMSPEDSSIYLCSVVSQNTIYFGEGSWLTVV.

This sequence joins TRBV20-1 and TRBJ1-3, with 10 positions matching TRBD1. This CDR3 region has 15 residues. J gave up 2 bases and V 3 bases, and 4 bases lay outside the gene matches. Germline V gives CDR1 DFQATT, CDR2 SNEGSKA (reference sequence). CDR3 nucleotide sequence: TGCAGTGCTAGGGATGGACAGGGGGCTGGAAACACCATATATTTT. Protein sequence: CSARDGQGAGNTIYF.

This CDR3 is CASSLRGQQETQYF. CDR3 DNA: TGTGCCAGCAGCTTAAGAGGACAGCAAGAGACCCAGTACTTC. The chain links TRBV5-6 to TRBJ2-5; TRBD1 is a possible D gene (6 bases). Germline V gene data show CDR1 as SGHDT and CDR2 as YYEEEE. The CDR3 length is 14 residues. The germline V and J ends were trimmed by 2 bases and 2 bases, with 10 bases remaining between them.

This CDR3 reads CSASVLREMGDTQYF. The CDR3 DNA sequence: TGCAGTGCTAGTGTACTGCGGGAGATGGGAGATACGCAGTATTTT. The chain links TRBV20-1 to TRBJ2-3, with TRBD2 matching over 7 bases. The CDR3 is 15 amino acids. With V trimmed by 3 bases and J by 5 bases, 11 bases remained unmatched. CDR1 and CDR2 from the germline V gene are DFQATT and SNEGSKA (reference sequence).

This clonotype was observed a handful of times. This chain joins TRBV29-1 and TRBJ2-1; weak D call: TRBD2 (5 bases). This CDR3 comprises 14 residues. The germline V gene encodes CDR1 SQVTM and CDR2 ANQGSEA. Trimming removed 4 bases from V and 7 bases from J, with 17 bases in between. The CDR3 spells CSVAASPARNEQFF. As DNA, the CDR3 is TGCAGCGTTGCGGCTAGCCCTGCTCGTAATGAGCAGTTCTTC.

This clonotype appeared a few times. The chain links TRBV4-3 to TRBJ2-7; D might be TRBD2 (5 bases). Trimming cost V 4 bases and J 2 bases, with 12 bases left between them. CDR1 and CDR2 (germline): LGHNA, YSLEER. The CDR3 covers 14 residues. CDR3: CASSRTGEAYEQYF. CDR3 nucleotide sequence: TGCGCCAGCAGCCGCACCGGGGAAGCCTACGAGCAGTACTTC.

This chain links TRBV12-3 or TRBV12-4 with TRBJ1-1; 9 bases map to TRBD1. The CDR3 sequence is 17 residues long. Trimming at V came to 5 bases and at J to 4 bases, leaving 14 bases not matched to a gene. In nucleotides, the CDR3 is TGTGCCAGCAGTACCCGCCATACAGGGGGCGAGGGCACTGAAGCTTTCTTT. Translation gives CASSTRHTGGEGTEAFF.

This chain connects TRBV7-9 to TRBJ2-2; D is undetermined. This CDR3 spans 13 amino acids. Trimming removed 2 bases from V and 6 bases from J, with 7 bases in between. The germline V gene encodes CDR1 SEHNR and CDR2 FQNEAQ (reference sequence). The CDR3 loop reads CASSLIGAGELFF. The CDR3 DNA reads TGTGCCAGCAGCTTAATTGGTGCCGGGGAGCTGTTTTTT.

There are many counts of this clonotype. The chain employs TRBV25-1 and TRBJ2-7, with D unresolved. CDR1 and CDR2 (germline): MGHDK, SYGVNS. The CDR3 has 13 amino acids. Trimming took off 10 bases at V and 1 base at J, with 14 bases between the two ends. CDR3 bases: TGTGCCACTCGCACTGGTGCATCCTACGAGCAGTACTTC. It is translated as CATRTGASYEQYF.

The sample holds many counts of this clonotype. The gene calls are TRBV28 and TRBJ2-5; D is unresolved. The CDR3 has 12 residues. The germline CDR1 and CDR2 sequences are MDHEN and SYDVKM. V was cut by 5 bases and J by 4 bases, with 8 bases left in between. CDR3: CASSRLGETQYF. In DNA form, the CDR3 reads TGTGCCAGCAGTAGACTCGGAGAGACCCAGTACTTC.

The V and J genes are TRBV20-1 and TRBJ2-1; 12 nucleotides line up with TRBD2. Germline CDR1 reads DFQATT; CDR2 reads SNEGSKA (reference sequence). Unmatched junction bases numbered 9, after V lost 3 bases and J lost 9 bases. The length of the CDR3 is 15 residues. The CDR3 sequence: CSASLLAGGMVEQFF. Here the CDR3 DNA reads TGCAGTGCTAGCTTACTAGCGGGAGGCATGGTTGAGCAGTTCTTC.